These 30 T cell receptor beta chains were sequenced from one sample in a study of blood T cell repertoires in COVID-19. The method was immunoSEQ multiplex PCR; TCRdb's version includes in-frame clones alone and lacks a portion of them. The profile shows approximately 280,000 clones, around nine tenths of them singletons. Sequencing input: peripheral blood. Receptors were obtained from a man aged 45-65 years with acute or convalescent COVID-19.

The gene calls are TRBV19 and TRBJ1-6; the D is unclear. Germline V gene sequence: CDR1 LNHDA, CDR2 SQIVND (reference sequence). Trimming took off 2 bases at V and 0 bases at J, with 5 bases between the two ends. The CDR3 extends over 15 amino acids. The DNA of the CDR3 is TGTGCCAGTAGTATACTGTTCTCCTATAATTCACCCCTCCACTTT. Translating gives CASSILFSYNSPLHF.

The chain couples TRBV6-6 to TRBJ2-5; possibly TRBD1 for D (6 bases). CDR1 MNHNY and CDR2 SVGAGI come from the germline V gene (reference sequence). V was shortened by 10 bases and J by 7 bases, with 19 bases between the two germline ends. The CDR3 is made up of 13 amino acids. The CDR3 loop reads CAIMGHSRRTQYF. As DNA, the CDR3 is TGTGCCATCATGGGACACTCCCGAAGGACCCAGTACTTC.

This clone was detected once. V and J are TRBV7-9 and TRBJ1-5; a weak D match, TRBD1 (6 bases). Germline CDR1 is SEHNR and CDR2 is FQNEAQ (reference sequence). The CDR3 spans 14 residues. Deletions cut 5 bases from V and 6 bases from J, with 14 bases between. The CDR3 sequence is CASSPGVSAQPQHF. CDR3 nucleotides: TGTGCCAGCAGCCCAGGGGTTAGTGCTCAGCCCCAGCATTTT.

The genes are TRBV2 and TRBJ2-5; 7 positions agree with TRBD2. The CDR3 has 15 residues. The V gene's germline CDR1 is SNHLY and CDR2 FYNNEI. The V segment lost 7 bases and the J segment 4 bases; nucleotides outside the gene matches: 12. The CDR3, as DNA: TGTGCCAGCACCCAGTCGTCTAGCGGCGCAGAGACCCAGTACTTC. It specifies CASTQSSSGAETQYF.

The chain employs TRBV5-6 and TRBJ2-5, with TRBD2 identical over 10 bases. With V trimmed by 0 bases and J by 0 bases, 5 bases remained unmatched. Germline V CDR1 and CDR2: SGHDT, YYEEEE. This CDR3 is built from 17 residues. CDR3 DNA sequence: TGTGCCAGCAGCTTGGCCACTAGCGGGGACAACCAAGAGACCCAGTACTTC. Translating gives CASSLATSGDNQETQYF.

The V call is TRBV6-1, the J call TRBJ1-5; tentatively, D is TRBD1 (5 bases). CDR3 length: 15 amino acids. V was shortened by 2 bases and J by 3 bases, with 11 bases between the two germline ends. Germline CDR1 is MNHNS and CDR2 is SASEGT. DNA for the CDR3: TGTGCCAGCAGTGAAAATGGGGGGGACAATCAGCCCCAGCATTTT. It yields the protein CASSENGGDNQPQHF.

The chain uses TRBV7-2 and TRBJ1-1; D gene unclear. V shed 4 bases and J shed 1 base, with 7 bases lying between them. The CDR3 is 13 amino acids. The germline V gene has CDR1 SGHTA and CDR2 FQGNSA. CDR3 nucleotides: TGTGCCAGCAGCTCCACACCGAACACTGAAGCTTTCTTT. Translating gives CASSSTPNTEAFF.

The V call is TRBV5-8, the J call TRBJ1-1, with D tentatively TRBD1 (5 bases). V was pared by 0 bases and J by 1 base, with 16 bases between. CDR3 size: 17 residues. Germline V lookup: CDR1 SGHTS, CDR2 YDEGEE. CDR3 bases: TGTGCCAGCAGCTTGGGAAAGGGGAGGGGAAGGAACACTGAAGCTTTCTTT. Amino acid sequence: CASSLGKGRGRNTEAFF.

The CDR3 DNA reads TGTGCCAGCGGTTCGGGCTACGAGCAGTACTTC. This sequence encodes CASGSGYEQYF. The chain links TRBV5-4 to TRBJ2-7; D ambiguous. CDR3 length: 11 residues. CDR1 is SGHNT and CDR2 is YYREEE in the germline V gene (reference sequence). With 7 bases removed from V and 3 bases from J, the gap between germline ends came to 8 bases. Drawing the rest from reference TRBV5-4 and TRBJ2-7, the complete variable domain is ETGVTQSPTHLIKTRGQQVTLRCSSQSGHNTVSWYQQALGQGPQFIFQYYREEENGRGNFPPRFSGLQFPNYSSELNVNALELDDSALYLCASGSGYEQYFGPGTRLTVT.

This clone was seen once. The rearrangement uses TRBV7-6 and TRBJ1-3; 12 nucleotides match TRBD1. The CDR3 is made up of 21 amino acids. The germline V gene encodes CDR1 SGHVS and CDR2 FNYEAQ. The V gene end was trimmed by 4 bases and the J gene end by 7 bases; junction bases not matched to a gene: 23. In nucleotides, the CDR3 is TGTGCCAGCAGCTCTACCCGAAGGGGACAGGGGGCTATCCCTCTCCGGAACACCATATATTTT. This sequence encodes CASSSTRRGQGAIPLRNTIYF.

The V call is TRBV7-3, the J call TRBJ1-1, with 8 bases matching TRBD1. This CDR3 comprises 14 residues. The trim removed 5 bases at V and 1 base at J, leaving 3 bases unmatched. Germline CDR1 is SGHTA and CDR2 is FQGTGA. The DNA of the CDR3 is TGTGCCAGCAGCCAGACAGGGGAGAACACTGAAGCTTTCTTT. The encoded protein is CASSQTGENTEAFF.

J is TRBJ1-1 and V is TRBV9; no firm D call. Germline assignment: CDR1 SGDLS and CDR2 YYNGEE. Trimming cost V 1 base and J 1 base, with 8 bases left between them. CDR3 length equals 14 residues. The CDR3 loop reads CASSVLGRNTEAFF. In nucleotides, the CDR3 is TGTGCCAGCAGCGTACTCGGTCGGAACACTGAAGCTTTCTTT.

This chain uses TRBV5-1 with TRBJ2-7; D is possibly TRBD1 (6 bases). This CDR3 is 15 amino acids long. V was cut by 2 bases and J by 2 bases, with 14 bases left in between. In germline, CDR1 is SGHRS, CDR2 YFSETQ. CDR3 coding DNA: TGCGCCAGCAGCTTTTCCGGGACACGTACCTACGAGCAGTACTTC. Translated: CASSFSGTRTYEQYF.

The table lists this clone with a few counts. The CDR3 region is CASSPFPEGYGYTF. In DNA form, the CDR3 reads TGTGCCAGCAGCCCCTTTCCAGAGGGCTATGGCTACACCTTC. The chain is built from TRBV5-4 and TRBJ1-2, with D hard to call. The CDR3 totals 14 residues. V lost 4 bases, J lost 4 bases, and 14 bases lay in between. Germline V CDR1 and CDR2: SGHNT, YYREEE (reference sequence).

The chain links TRBV7-9 to TRBJ2-7, with D perhaps TRBD1 (6 bases). V gave up 4 bases and J gave up 3 bases, with 16 bases separating them. Germline CDR1 SEHNR, CDR2 FQNEAQ (reference sequence). The CDR3 is made up of 15 amino acids. The CDR3 sequence is CASSSPDRSFYEQYF. The CDR3 DNA reads as TGTGCCAGCAGCTCACCAGACAGGTCCTTCTACGAGCAGTACTTC.

V and J are TRBV19 and TRBJ1-2; no clear D gene. The ends were cut back, 3 bases at V and 4 bases at J, with 9 bases in the middle. The CDR3 totals 13 residues. CDR1 is LNHDA and CDR2 is SQIVND in the germline V gene (reference sequence). CDR3 nucleotide sequence: TGTGCCAGTAGTATGGAGGCTTCCTATGGCTACACCTTC. Amino acids: CASSMEASYGYTF.

The V call is TRBV10-1, the J call TRBJ2-3; perhaps TRBD2 as D (5 bases). With 5 bases removed from V and 0 bases from J, the gap between germline ends came to 6 bases. CDR1 and CDR2 (germline): WNHNN, SYGVQD (reference sequence). CDR3 length equals 13 residues. In DNA, the CDR3 is TGCGCCAGCAGTCGGACTAGCACAGATACGCAGTATTTT. This encodes CASSRTSTDTQYF.

The chain combines TRBV27 with TRBJ1-6, with 9 positions matching TRBD1. The CDR3 totals 18 residues. The J segment lost 0 bases and the V segment lost 5 bases, leaving 8 bases of the junction unmatched. Germline V gives CDR1 MNHEY, CDR2 SMNVEV (reference sequence). CDR3 in DNA: TGTGCCAGCAGTCCAGGGACAGGGAAGGGCTCCTATAATTCACCCCTCCACTTT. Translation gives CASSPGTGKGSYNSPLHF.

The V gene is TRBV6-5, the J gene TRBJ2-2, with D perhaps matching TRBD2 (5 bases). The CDR3 runs to 15 residues. Germline lookup yields CDR1 MNHEY and CDR2 SVGAGI. Trimming pared 2 bases from V and 4 bases from J, leaving 11 bases between. CDR3 amino acids: CASSYGRVATGELFF. DNA for the CDR3: TGTGCCAGCAGTTACGGGCGGGTGGCCACCGGGGAGCTGTTTTTT.

The chain links TRBV28 to TRBJ2-1, with 8 bases fitting TRBD2. V gave up 2 bases and J gave up 0 bases; unmatched junction bases: 12. The length of the CDR3 is 19 residues. Germline loops: CDR1 MDHEN, CDR2 SYDVKM. The CDR3 sequence: CASSLGELRGASSYNEQFF. CDR3 coding DNA: TGTGCCAGCAGTTTAGGGGAGTTGCGGGGGGCCAGCTCCTACAATGAGCAGTTCTTC.

This clone was detected a few times. The chain combines TRBV2 with TRBJ2-1; D is unclear. Germline CDR1 reads SNHLY; CDR2 reads FYNNEI. The length of the CDR3 is 12 residues. Trimming pared 0 bases from V and 11 bases from J, leaving 8 bases between. The CDR3 region is CASSEAGGKQFF. The CDR3 DNA sequence: TGTGCCAGCAGTGAAGCAGGCGGTAAGCAGTTCTTC.

The J gene is TRBJ1-6, the V gene TRBV4-1; tentative D call: TRBD1 (5 bases). The CDR3 is 14 residues long. The germline V and J ends were trimmed by 0 bases and 11 bases, with 11 bases remaining between them. Germline V gene sequence: CDR1 MGHRA, CDR2 YSYEKL. CDR3 DNA: TGCGCCAGCAGCCAAGATGCTTACAGGCCACCCCTCCACTTT. Encoded protein: CASSQDAYRPPLHF.

The CDR3 is CASSLVVTEIKNSPLHF. The CDR3 coding sequence is TGTGCCAGCAGCTTAGTGGTCACAGAGATTAAAAATTCACCCCTCCACTTT. The chain employs TRBV7-2 and TRBJ1-6, with D hard to call. Germline-derived CDR1 and CDR2 are SGHTA and FQGNSA. The ends were cut back, 1 base at V and 7 bases at J, with 17 bases in the middle. This CDR3 is built from 17 residues. Combining the CDR3 with reference TRBV7-2 and TRBJ1-6 gives the whole variable domain GAGVSQSPSNKVTEKGKDVELRCDPISGHTALYWYRQSLGQGLEFLIYFQGNSAPDKSGLPSDRFSAERTGGSVSTLTIQRTQQEDSAVYLCASSLVVTEIKNSPLHFGNGTRLTVT.

This chain joins TRBV7-2 and TRBJ1-2, with D possibly being TRBD1 (6 bases). The germline V and J ends were trimmed by 1 base and 8 bases, with 14 bases remaining between them. The CDR3 is 14 amino acids. CDR1 and CDR2 (germline): SGHTA, FQGNSA. CDR3 in amino acids: CASSLVIQGHGYTF. The CDR3, as DNA: TGTGCCAGCAGCTTAGTAATACAGGGTCACGGCTACACCTTC.

The rearrangement uses TRBV3-1 (or the pseudogene TRBV3-2) and TRBJ1-4; tentatively, D is TRBD1 (5 bases). The CDR3 is 15 amino acids. CDR1 and CDR2 (germline): LGHDT, YNNKEL (reference sequence). V dropped 0 bases and J dropped 7 bases, with 12 bases sitting between them. In nucleotides, the CDR3 is TGTGCCAGCAGCCAAGATACGGGGACTGCTGAAAAACTGTTTTTT. Translation gives CASSQDTGTAEKLFF.

Remarks on this clone: At the DNA level, this CDR3 is encoded by other sequences in the same sample as well. The chain is built from TRBV5-1 and TRBJ2-3, with TRBD1 matching over 9 bases. Germline-derived CDR1 and CDR2 are SGHRS and YFSETQ. CDR3 length: 14 residues. The ends lost 5 bases at V and 0 bases at J; junction bases unmatched: 1. CDR3 sequence reads: CASSGTGSTDTQYF. CDR3 coding DNA: TGCGCCAGCAGTGGGACAGGGAGCACAGATACGCAGTATTTT.

The J gene is TRBJ2-7, the V gene TRBV15; 9 bases are a match to TRBD1. The V segment lost 4 bases and the J segment 6 bases; nucleotides outside the gene matches: 4. CDR1 is LNHNV and CDR2 is YYDKDF in the germline V gene (reference sequence). This CDR3 contains 13 residues. CDR3 in DNA: TGTGCCACCAGCAAGGGACAGGGAGTCGAGCAGTACTTC. Translation gives CATSKGQGVEQYF. The entire variable domain, with the rest obtained from reference TRBV15 and TRBJ2-7, is as follows: DAMVIQNPRYQVTQFGKPVTLSCSQTLNHNVMYWYQQKSSQAPKLLFHYYDKDFNNEADTPDNFQSRRPNTSFCFLDIRSPGLGDTAMYLCATSKGQGVEQYFGPGTRLTVT.

The V call is TRBV3-1 (or the pseudogene TRBV3-2), the J call TRBJ1-3, with a weak D call TRBD1 (5 bases). This CDR3 spans 13 amino acids. The ends were cut back, 4 bases at V and 9 bases at J, with 13 bases in the middle. Germline CDR1 and CDR2: LGHDT and YNNKEL (reference sequence). CDR3: CASSRKGTGTIYF. The CDR3 DNA reads as TGTGCCAGCAGCCGCAAGGGTACAGGCACCATATATTTT.

This chain joins TRBV15 and TRBJ2-5, with D perhaps TRBD2 (7 bases). The CDR3 length is 16 residues. Germline CDR1 LNHNV, CDR2 YYDKDF (reference sequence). V was shortened by 1 base and J by 5 bases, with 17 bases between the two germline ends. The CDR3 spells CATSRARGGGSETQYF. The CDR3 DNA sequence: TGTGCCACCAGCAGAGCTCGGGGAGGGGGGAGCGAGACCCAGTACTTC.

V is TRBV6-5 and J is TRBJ1-4; no reliable D call. CDR1 and CDR2 (germline): MNHEY, SVGAGI. V lost 6 bases and J 2 bases, leaving 10 bases between the germline ends. The CDR3 length is 14 residues. Here the CDR3 DNA reads TGTGCCAGCAGACCCAGCGGGACTAATGAAAAACTGTTTTTT. This codes for CASRPSGTNEKLFF.